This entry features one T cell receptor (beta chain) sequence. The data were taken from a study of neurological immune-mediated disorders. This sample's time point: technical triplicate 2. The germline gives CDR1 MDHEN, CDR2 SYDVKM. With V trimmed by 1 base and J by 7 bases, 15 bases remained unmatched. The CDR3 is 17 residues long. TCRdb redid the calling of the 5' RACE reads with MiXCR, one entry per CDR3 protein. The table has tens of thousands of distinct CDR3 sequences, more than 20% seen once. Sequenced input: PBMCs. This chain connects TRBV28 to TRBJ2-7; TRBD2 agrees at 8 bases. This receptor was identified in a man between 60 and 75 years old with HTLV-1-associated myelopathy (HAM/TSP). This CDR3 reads CASSLFGGGRVAEEQYF. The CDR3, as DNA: TGTGCCAGCAGTTTATTCGGGGGGGGTCGGGTGGCGGAGGAGCAGTACTTC.